The TCR beta chain described here comes from a study of CD8+CD57+ T cells in acquired aplastic anemia. This clonotype was observed a few times. Its target is not known. This CDR3 comprises 13 residues. Trimming took 10 bases from V and 6 from J, leaving 18 bases between them. Germline lookup yields CDR1 LNHDA and CDR2 SQIVND (reference sequence). Patients chosen for sequencing had shown CD8+CD57+ cell expansion by flow cytometry. General study results and limits: Researchers report that approximately 28 CD8+ CDR3 sequences appeared in both patients and controls.

CDR3 and TCR beta VDJ profiling relied on a genomic DNA template. One entry per CDR3 protein results from TCRdb running MiXCR on the reads. This table holds some 150,000 distinct CDR3 sequences, around half found once. This sequence joins TRBV19 and TRBJ1-1; D not certain. The clonotype originates from a human donor with aplastic anemia. Material for sequencing was sorted CD4+, CD8+, or CD8+CD57+ T cells (not recorded which) from PBMCs. CDR3 protein: CATNAFTGAEAFF. CDR3 DNA sequence: TGTGCCACTAACGCCTTTACTGGGGCTGAAGCTTTCTTT.